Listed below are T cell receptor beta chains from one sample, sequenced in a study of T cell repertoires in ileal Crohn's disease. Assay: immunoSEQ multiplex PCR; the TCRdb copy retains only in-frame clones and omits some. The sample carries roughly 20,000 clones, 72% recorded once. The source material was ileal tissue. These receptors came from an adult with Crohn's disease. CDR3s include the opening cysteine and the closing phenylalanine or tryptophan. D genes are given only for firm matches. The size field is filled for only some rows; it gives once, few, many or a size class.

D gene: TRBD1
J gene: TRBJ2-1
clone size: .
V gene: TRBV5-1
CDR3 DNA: TGCGCCACCAAGGAAGGGACAGCTAATGAGCAGTTCTTC
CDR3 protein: CATKEGTANEQFF

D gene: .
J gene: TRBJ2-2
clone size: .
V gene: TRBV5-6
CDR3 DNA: TGTGCCAGCAGCGTCGCGAGCACCGGGGAGCTGTTTTTT
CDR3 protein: CASSVASTGELFF

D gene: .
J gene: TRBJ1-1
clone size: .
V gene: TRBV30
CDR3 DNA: TGTGCCTGGAGGCAACAGGGTTTGAACACTGAAGCTTTCTTT
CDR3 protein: CAWRQQGLNTEAFF

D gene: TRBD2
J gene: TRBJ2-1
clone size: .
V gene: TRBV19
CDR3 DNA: TGTGCCAGTAGTAGACCTCGACTAGCGGGAGCGTTAGATGAGCAGTTCTTC
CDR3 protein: CASSRPRLAGALDEQFF

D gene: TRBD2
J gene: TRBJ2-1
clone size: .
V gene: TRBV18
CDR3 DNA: TGTGCCAGCTCACCGGACCTAGCGGGAGGGTTCCATGAGCAGTTCTTC
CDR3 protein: CASSPDLAGGFHEQFF

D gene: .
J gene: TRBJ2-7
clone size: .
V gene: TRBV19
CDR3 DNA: TGTGCCAGTAGTATGGAGGCTGAGCCCACCCACGAGCAGTACTTC
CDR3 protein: CASSMEAEPTHEQYF

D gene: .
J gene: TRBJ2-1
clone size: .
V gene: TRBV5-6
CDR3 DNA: TGTGCCAGCAGCCTGAAGGTGGGACTTTACAATGAGCAGTTCTTC
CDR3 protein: CASSLKVGLYNEQFF

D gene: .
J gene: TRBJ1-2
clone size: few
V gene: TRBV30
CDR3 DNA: TGTGCCTGGAGTGGGAAAGGGGGCTATGGCTACACCTTC
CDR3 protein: CAWSGKGGYGYTF

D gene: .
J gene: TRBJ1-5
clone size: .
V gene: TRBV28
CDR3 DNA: TGTGCCAGCAGTTTGATGGGCAACCAGTTCCAGCCCCAGCATTTT
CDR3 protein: CASSLMGNQFQPQHF

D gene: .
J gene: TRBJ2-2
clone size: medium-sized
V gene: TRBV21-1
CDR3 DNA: TGTGCCAGCAGCACGGTCTGGGAGCTGTTTTTT
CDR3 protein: CASSTVWELFF

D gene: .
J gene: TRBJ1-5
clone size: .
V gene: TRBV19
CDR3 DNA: TGTGCCAGTAGTATAGGGGCATCGGCCCAGCATTTT
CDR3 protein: CASSIGASAQHF

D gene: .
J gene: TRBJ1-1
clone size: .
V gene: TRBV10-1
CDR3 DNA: TGCGCCAGCAGTGAGTCGGGCCCGGGGGAACCGAACACTGAAGCTTTCTTT
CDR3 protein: CASSESGPGEPNTEAFF

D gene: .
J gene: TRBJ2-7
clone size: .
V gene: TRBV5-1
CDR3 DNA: TGCGCCAGCAGCCCAACTAGCCGCGAGCAGTACTTC
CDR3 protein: CASSPTSREQYF

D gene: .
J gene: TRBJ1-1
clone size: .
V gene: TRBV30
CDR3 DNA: TGTGCCTGGAGACACGTGGCTGAAGCTTTCTTT
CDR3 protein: CAWRHVAEAFF

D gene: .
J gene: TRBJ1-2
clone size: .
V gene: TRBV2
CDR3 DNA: TGTGCCAGCAGTGAAAATCGGGGCTACACCTTC
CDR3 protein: CASSENRGYTF

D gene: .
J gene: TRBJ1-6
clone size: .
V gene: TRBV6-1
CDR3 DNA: TGTGCCAGCAGTGCAGGGGCGGTTAATTCACCCCTCCACTTT
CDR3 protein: CASSAGAVNSPLHF

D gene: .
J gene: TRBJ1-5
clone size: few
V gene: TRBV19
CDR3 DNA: TGTGCCAGTAGTATGTCAGTAGGCGCAGGTCAGCCCCAGCATTTT
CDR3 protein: CASSMSVGAGQPQHF

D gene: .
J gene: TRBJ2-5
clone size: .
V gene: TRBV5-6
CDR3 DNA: TGTGCCAGCAGCTTGTTATTAACAGGGATTGAGACCCAGTACTTC
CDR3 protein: CASSLLLTGIETQYF

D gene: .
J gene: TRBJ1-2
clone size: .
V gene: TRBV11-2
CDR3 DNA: TGTGCCAGCAGCTGGGGGGGGGTTAACTATGGCTACACCTTC
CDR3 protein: CASSWGGVNYGYTF

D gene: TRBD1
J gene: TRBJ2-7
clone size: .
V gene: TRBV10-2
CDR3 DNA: TGCGCCAGCCTTCGACAGGGCTCCTACGAGCAGTACTTC
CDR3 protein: CASLRQGSYEQYF

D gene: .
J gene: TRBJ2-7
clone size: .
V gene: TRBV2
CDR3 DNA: TGTGCCAGCCTCCGGACATCCACCTACGAGCAGTACTTC
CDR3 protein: CASLRTSTYEQYF

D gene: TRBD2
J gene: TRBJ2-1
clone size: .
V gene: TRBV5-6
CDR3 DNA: TGTGCCAGCCGACTAGCGGGCTCCTACAATGAGCAGTTCTTC
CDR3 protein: CASRLAGSYNEQFF

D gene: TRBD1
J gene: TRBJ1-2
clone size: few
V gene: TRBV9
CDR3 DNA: TGTGCCAGCAGCGTATCGACAGGGTACTATGGCTACACCTTC
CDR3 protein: CASSVSTGYYGYTF

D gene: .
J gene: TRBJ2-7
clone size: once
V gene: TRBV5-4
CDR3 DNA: TGTGCCAGCAGCTCAGCTCAGGGAGGCGCCTCCTACGAGCAGTACTTC
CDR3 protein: CASSSAQGGASYEQYF

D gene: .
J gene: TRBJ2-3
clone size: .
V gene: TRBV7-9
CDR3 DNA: TGTGCCAGCAGCTCGGGGGCAGATACGCAGTATTTT
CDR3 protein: CASSSGADTQYF

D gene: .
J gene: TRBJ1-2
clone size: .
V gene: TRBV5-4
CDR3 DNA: TGTGCCAGCAGCCCATCAGGGGATCACTATGGCTACACCTTC
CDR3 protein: CASSPSGDHYGYTF

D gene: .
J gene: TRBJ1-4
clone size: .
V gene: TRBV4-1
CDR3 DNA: TGCGCCAGCAGCCAAGAGGCAGGGCGGAATGAAAAACTGTTTTTT
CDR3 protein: CASSQEAGRNEKLFF

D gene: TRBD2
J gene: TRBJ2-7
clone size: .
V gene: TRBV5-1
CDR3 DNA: TGCGCCAGCAGCGGGGGACTAGCGGGAGGGAGCTCCTACGAGCAGTACTTC
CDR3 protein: CASSGGLAGGSSYEQYF

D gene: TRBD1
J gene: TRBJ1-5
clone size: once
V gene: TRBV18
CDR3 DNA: TGTGCCAGCTCACCGGGGACAGGGATTTCAAATCAGCCCCAGCATTTT
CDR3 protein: CASSPGTGISNQPQHF

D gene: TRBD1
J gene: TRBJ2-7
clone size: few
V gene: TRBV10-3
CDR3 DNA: TGTGCCATCAGCCTGACAGGGGGCGTCTACGAGCAGTACTTC
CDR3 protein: CAISLTGGVYEQYF

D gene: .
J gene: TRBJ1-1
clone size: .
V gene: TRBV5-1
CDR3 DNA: TGCGCCAGCAGCTTTTTCGGGGGGCCGGAGACTGAAGCTTTCTTT
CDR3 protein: CASSFFGGPETEAFF

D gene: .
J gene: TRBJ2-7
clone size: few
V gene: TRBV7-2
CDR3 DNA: TGTGCCAGCAGCCCCCCTGCGCTCTCCTACGAGCAGTACTTC
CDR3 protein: CASSPPALSYEQYF

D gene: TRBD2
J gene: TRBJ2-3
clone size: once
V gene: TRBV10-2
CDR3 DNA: TGCGCCAGCAGTGCGGGGACTAGCCTCCGAGATACGCAGTATTTT
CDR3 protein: CASSAGTSLRDTQYF

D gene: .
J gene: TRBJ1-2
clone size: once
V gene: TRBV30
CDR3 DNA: TGTGCCTGGAGTCTCCCGACAGGAGGATCAGGTGGCTACACCTTC
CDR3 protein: CAWSLPTGGSGGYTF

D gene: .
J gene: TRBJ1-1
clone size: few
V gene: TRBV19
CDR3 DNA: TGTGCCAGTAAAAGGGACTACACTGAAGCTTTCTTT
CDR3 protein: CASKRDYTEAFF

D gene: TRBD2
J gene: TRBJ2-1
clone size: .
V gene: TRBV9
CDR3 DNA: TGTGCCAGCAGCGTAGGGCTAGCGGGGAGGGAGCAGTTCTTC
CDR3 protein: CASSVGLAGREQFF

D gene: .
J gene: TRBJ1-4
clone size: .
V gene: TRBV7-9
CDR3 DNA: TGTGCCAGCAGCTTAGCACACGGGGGTTTTAGAGAAAAACTGTTTTTT
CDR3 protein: CASSLAHGGFREKLFF

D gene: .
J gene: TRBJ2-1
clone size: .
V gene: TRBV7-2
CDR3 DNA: TGTGCCAGCAGCTTAGTCGGCGGGGCCCACAATGAGCAGTTCTTC
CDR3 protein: CASSLVGGAHNEQFF

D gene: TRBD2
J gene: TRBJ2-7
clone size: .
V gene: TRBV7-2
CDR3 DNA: TGTGCCAGCATCCCGGGGGGGTTAGCGGGGGACCCAACCTCCTACGAGCAGTACTTC
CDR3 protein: CASIPGGLAGDPTSYEQYF

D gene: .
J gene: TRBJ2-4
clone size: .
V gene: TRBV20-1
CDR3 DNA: TGCAGTGCTAGAGATTCCCTGCGACAGTACTTC
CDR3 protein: CSARDSLRQYF

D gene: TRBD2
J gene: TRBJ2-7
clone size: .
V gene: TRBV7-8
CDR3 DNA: TGTGCCAGCAGCTTTAGACTAGCGGGAGCCTACGAGCAGTACTTC
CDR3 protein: CASSFRLAGAYEQYF

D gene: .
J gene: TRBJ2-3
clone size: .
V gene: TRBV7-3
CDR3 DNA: TGTGCCAGCAGCTTACGAGGGAGGAGCACAGATACGCAGTATTTT
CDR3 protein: CASSLRGRSTDTQYF

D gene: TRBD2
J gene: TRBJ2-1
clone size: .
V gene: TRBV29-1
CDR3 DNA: TGCAGCGTTGATGGGCTAGCGGGAGGTTCCTATTACAATGAGCAGTTCTTC
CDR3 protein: CSVDGLAGGSYYNEQFF

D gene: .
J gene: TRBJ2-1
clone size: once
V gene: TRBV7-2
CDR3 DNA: TGTGCCAGCAGCTTAGTGGGGGGATTAGGGAATGAGCAGTTCTTC
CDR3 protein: CASSLVGGLGNEQFF

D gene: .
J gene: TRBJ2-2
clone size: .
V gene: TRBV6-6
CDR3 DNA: TGTGCCAGCAGTTACTCGGCAGGGCCCACCGGGGAGCTGTTTTTT
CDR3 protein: CASSYSAGPTGELFF

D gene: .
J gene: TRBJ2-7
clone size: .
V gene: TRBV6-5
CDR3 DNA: TGTGCCAGCAGAGGGGCCGCTTTTTCCGAGCAGTACTTC
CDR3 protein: CASRGAAFSEQYF

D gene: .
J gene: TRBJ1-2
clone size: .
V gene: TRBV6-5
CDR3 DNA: TGTGCCAGCAGTTACATCTTCGGTAATGGCTACACCTTC
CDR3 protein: CASSYIFGNGYTF

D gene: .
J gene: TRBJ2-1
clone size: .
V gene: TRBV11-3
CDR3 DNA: TGTGCCAGCAGCTTAGGTCGCGGGTCCAATGAGCAGTTCTTC
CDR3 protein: CASSLGRGSNEQFF

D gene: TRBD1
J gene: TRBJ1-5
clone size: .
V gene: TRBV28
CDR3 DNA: TGTGCCAGCAGGGACAGGGGGCTCGACAATCAGCCCCAGCATTTT
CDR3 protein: CASRDRGLDNQPQHF

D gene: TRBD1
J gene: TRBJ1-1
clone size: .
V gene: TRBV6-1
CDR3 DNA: TGTGCCAGCTTAAGGGCGACAGGGGGCACTGAAGCTTTCTTT
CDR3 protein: CASLRATGGTEAFF

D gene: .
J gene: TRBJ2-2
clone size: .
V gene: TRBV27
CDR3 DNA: TGTGCCAGCAGCTATCCGAACACCGGGGAGCTGTTTTTT
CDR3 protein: CASSYPNTGELFF

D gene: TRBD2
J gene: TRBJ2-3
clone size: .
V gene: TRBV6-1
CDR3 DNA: TGTGCCAGCAGTGAAGAGCTAGCGGGTAGCACAGATACGCAGTATTTT
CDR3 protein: CASSEELAGSTDTQYF

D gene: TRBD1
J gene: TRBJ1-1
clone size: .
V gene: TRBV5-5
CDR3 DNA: TGTGCCAGCAGCTTGACACGGACAGGGGAGGCTACTGAAGCTTTCTTT
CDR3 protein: CASSLTRTGEATEAFF

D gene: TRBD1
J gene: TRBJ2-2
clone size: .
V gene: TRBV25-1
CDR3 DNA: TGTGCCGGCTTTGAGACAGGGAGAACCGGGGAGCTGTTTTTT
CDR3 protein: CAGFETGRTGELFF

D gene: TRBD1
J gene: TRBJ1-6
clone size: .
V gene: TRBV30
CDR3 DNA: TGTGCCTGGGGAGCCGGGACAGCCCAGATCTCCTATAATTCCCCCCTCCACTTT
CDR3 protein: CAWGAGTAQISYNSPLHF

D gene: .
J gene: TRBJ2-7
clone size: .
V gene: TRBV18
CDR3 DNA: TGTGCCAGCTCACCATACGGAGCCTACGAGCAGTACTTC
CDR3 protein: CASSPYGAYEQYF